These 16 T cell receptor beta chains originate from one sample sequenced in a study of blood T cell repertoires in COVID-19. Sequenced by immunoSEQ multiplex PCR; TCRdb stores in-frame clones only, minus some. This sample has around 250,000 clones, with roughly 86% found just once. Sample: peripheral blood. The source of these receptors is a man between 40 and 49 years old with active or convalescent COVID-19.

This chain connects TRBV5-5 to TRBJ2-3; the D is unclear. Trimming took 6 bases from V and 4 from J, leaving 12 bases between them. Germline lookup yields CDR1 SGHKS and CDR2 YYEKEE (reference sequence). The CDR3 runs to 13 residues. The CDR3 loop reads CASTLSYSDTQYF. The CDR3 nucleotides read TGTGCCAGCACATTGTCTTACTCAGATACGCAGTATTTT.

The rearrangement joins TRBV19 to TRBJ2-7; D uncertain. The CDR3 runs 13 residues. Trimming took 6 bases from V and 2 from J, leaving 11 bases between them. Germline V gene sequence: CDR1 LNHDA, CDR2 SQIVND (reference sequence). The CDR3 DNA reads as TGTGCCAGTAGCCCAGGTATGACCTACGAGCAGTACTTC. This gives the protein CASSPGMTYEQYF.

The chain couples TRBV3-1 (or the pseudogene TRBV3-2) to TRBJ2-7; 11 positions agree with TRBD2. This CDR3 region has 15 residues. The germline gives CDR1 LGHDT, CDR2 YNNKEL (reference sequence). V shed 0 bases and J 7 bases; nucleotides not matched to a gene: 5. Here the CDR3 reads CASSQDSGGAWEQYF. Written as DNA, the CDR3 is TGTGCCAGCAGCCAAGATAGCGGGGGGGCGTGGGAGCAGTACTTC.

This clone was detected a few times. The chain recombines TRBV2 with TRBJ2-1, with D possibly being TRBD1 (5 bases). The CDR3 has 14 residues. Trimming removed 3 bases from V and 2 bases from J, with 8 bases in between. CDR1 and CDR2 from the germline V gene are SNHLY and FYNNEI. CDR3 sequence: CASSDRVTYNEQFF. CDR3 coding DNA: TGTGCCAGCAGTGACAGGGTAACCTACAATGAGCAGTTCTTC.

The rearrangement uses TRBV24-1 and TRBJ2-7, with TRBD1 matching over 8 bases. The CDR3 extends over 12 amino acids. Germline V lookup: CDR1 KGHDR, CDR2 SFDVKD. V lost 7 bases and J lost 3; bases outside the gene matches: 1. CDR3 nucleotides: TGTGCCACCAGGGGACAGGACTACGAGCAGTACTTC. This codes for CATRGQDYEQYF.

The chain uses TRBV13 and TRBJ1-2; the D gene is possibly TRBD1 (6 bases). CDR1 and CDR2 (germline): PRHDT, FYEKMQ (reference sequence). The germline V and J ends were trimmed by 5 bases and 3 bases, with 13 bases remaining between them. The CDR3 runs 14 residues. The CDR3 loop is CASSEWDTDYGYTF. CDR3 coding DNA: TGTGCCAGCAGCGAGTGGGACACAGACTATGGCTACACCTTC.

The chain couples TRBV7-3 to TRBJ2-3; weak D call: TRBD1 (7 bases). CDR1 SGHTA and CDR2 FQGTGA come from the germline V gene. V was pared by 5 bases and J by 2 bases, with 20 bases between. The CDR3 extends over 17 amino acids. The CDR3 nucleotides are TGTGCCAGCAGCCCCAGGGGGGCGGGAATCCCCACAGATACGCAGTATTTT. This translates into CASSPRGAGIPTDTQYF.

This rearrangement joins TRBV5-1 to TRBJ2-1, with 10 bases identical to TRBD2. The germline V gene encodes CDR1 SGHRS and CDR2 YFSETQ. With V trimmed by 3 bases and J by 0 bases, 9 bases remained unmatched. The CDR3 extends over 18 amino acids. CDR3 sequence: CASSYGLAAGNSYNEQFF. Here the CDR3 DNA reads TGCGCCAGCAGCTACGGACTAGCGGCAGGAAACTCCTACAATGAGCAGTTCTTC.

This sequence joins TRBV9 and TRBJ2-7, with D tentatively TRBD1 (5 bases). Trimming cost V 0 bases and J 5 bases, with 12 bases left between them. CDR3 length: 14 residues. CDR1 is SGDLS, CDR2 YYNGEE, per germline. This chain's CDR3 is CASSVDNRPNEQYF. Written as DNA, the CDR3 is TGTGCCAGCAGCGTAGATAACAGGCCCAACGAGCAGTACTTC.

The chain recombines TRBV23-1 with TRBJ1-5; 9 bases fit TRBD1. TRBV23-1 is noted as an ORF with a role that remains uncertain. This CDR3 has 15 residues. The V gene end was trimmed by 6 bases and the J gene end by 9 bases; junction bases not matched to a gene: 12. The CDR3 sequence: CASRSQGAPGRPQHF. The DNA of the CDR3 is TGCGCCAGCAGATCACAGGGGGCCCCCGGACGGCCCCAGCATTTT.

This clone has only one observation. The chain joins TRBV19 to TRBJ1-2; D might be TRBD1 (6 bases). Germline CDR1 is LNHDA and CDR2 is SQIVND (reference sequence). V lost 3 bases to trimming and J lost 5 bases, with 10 bases between them. There are 13 residues in the CDR3. CDR3 bases: TGTGCCAGTAGTATCAGGGGAACTTATGGCTACACCTTC. Translation: CASSIRGTYGYTF.

This clone turned up a few times. J is TRBJ2-3 and V is TRBV15; D might be TRBD1 (7 bases). CDR3 size: 14 residues. V dropped 5 bases and J dropped 7 bases, with 16 bases sitting between them. Looked up from germline, CDR1 is LNHNV and CDR2 is YYDKDF (reference sequence). The CDR3 loop reads CATSLEGTVNTQYF. CDR3 sequence (DNA): TGTGCCACCAGCTTGGAGGGGACAGTCAATACGCAGTATTTT.

CDR3 sequence reads: CASSRGGTEAFF. CDR3 sequence (DNA): TGTGCCAGCTCTAGGGGGGGCACTGAAGCTTTCTTT. The rearrangement uses TRBV27 and TRBJ1-1, with D tentatively TRBD1 (6 bases). V lost 8 bases to trimming and J lost 4 bases, with 11 bases between them. The CDR3 runs to 12 residues. In germline, CDR1 is MNHEY, CDR2 SMNVEV (reference sequence).

This clone was counted a single time. The J gene is TRBJ1-2, the V gene TRBV30, with a weak D call TRBD1 (5 bases). In germline, CDR1 is GTSNPN, CDR2 SVGIG (reference sequence). The germline V and J ends were trimmed by 0 bases and 8 bases, with 13 bases remaining between them. This CDR3 spans 13 amino acids. Here the CDR3 reads CAWSVRRGKGYTF. The CDR3 coding sequence is TGTGCCTGGAGTGTACGTCGGGGGAAGGGCTACACCTTC.

The rearrangement joins TRBV5-5 to TRBJ1-1; D may be TRBD1 (5 bases). This CDR3 contains 14 residues. The V and J ends lost 4 bases and 7 bases respectively, with 17 bases between them. Germline V lookup: CDR1 SGHKS, CDR2 YYEKEE (reference sequence). CDR3: CASSLEDRGIEAFF. For the CDR3, the DNA is TGTGCCAGCAGCCTCGAGGATAGGGGAATTGAAGCTTTCTTT.

This chain uses TRBV11-2 with TRBJ2-7, with TRBD1 matching over 8 bases. V lost 6 bases and J lost 0; bases outside the gene matches: 7. This CDR3 contains 15 residues. Germline V lookup: CDR1 SGHAT, CDR2 FQNNGV. The CDR3 DNA follows: TGTGCCAGCAGGCCCACAGGGGGAGGCTCCTACGAGCAGTACTTC. It yields the protein CASRPTGGGSYEQYF.